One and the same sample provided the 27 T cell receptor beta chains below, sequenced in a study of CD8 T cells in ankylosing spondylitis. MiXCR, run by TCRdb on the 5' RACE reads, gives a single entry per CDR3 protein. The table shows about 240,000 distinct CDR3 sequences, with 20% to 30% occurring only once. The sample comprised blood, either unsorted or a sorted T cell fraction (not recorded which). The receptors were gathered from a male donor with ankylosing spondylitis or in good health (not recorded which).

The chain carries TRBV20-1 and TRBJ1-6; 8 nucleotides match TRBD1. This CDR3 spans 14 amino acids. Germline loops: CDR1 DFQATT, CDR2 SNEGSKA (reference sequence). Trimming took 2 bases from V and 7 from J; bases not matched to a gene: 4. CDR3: CSARSGTGNSPLHF. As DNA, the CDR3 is TGCAGTGCTAGATCCGGGACAGGAAATTCACCCCTCCACTTT.

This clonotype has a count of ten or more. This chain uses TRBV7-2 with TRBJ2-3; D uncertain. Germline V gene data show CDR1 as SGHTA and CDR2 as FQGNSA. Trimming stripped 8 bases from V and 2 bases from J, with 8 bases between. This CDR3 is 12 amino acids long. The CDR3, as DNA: TGTGCCAGCGGGCCTTTCACAGATACGCAGTATTTT. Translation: CASGPFTDTQYF. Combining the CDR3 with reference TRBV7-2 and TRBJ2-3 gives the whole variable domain GAGVSQSPSNKVTEKGKDVELRCDPISGHTALYWYRQSLGQGLEFLIYFQGNSAPDKSGLPSDRFSAERTGGSVSTLTIQRTQQEDSAVYLCASGPFTDTQYFGPGTRLTVL.

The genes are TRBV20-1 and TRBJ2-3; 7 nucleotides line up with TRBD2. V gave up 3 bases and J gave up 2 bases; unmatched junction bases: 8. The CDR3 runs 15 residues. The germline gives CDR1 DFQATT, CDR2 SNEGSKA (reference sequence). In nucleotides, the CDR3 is TGCAGTGCTAGCAGTCGGCGGGGGACCACAGATACGCAGTATTTT. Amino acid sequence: CSASSRRGTTDTQYF.

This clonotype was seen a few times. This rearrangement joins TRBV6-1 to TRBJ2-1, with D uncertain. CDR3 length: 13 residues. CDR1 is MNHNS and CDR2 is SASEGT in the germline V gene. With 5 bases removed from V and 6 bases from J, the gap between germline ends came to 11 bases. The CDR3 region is CASSRTRSNEQFF. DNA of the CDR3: TGTGCCAGCAGTCGGACCCGGAGCAATGAGCAGTTCTTC.

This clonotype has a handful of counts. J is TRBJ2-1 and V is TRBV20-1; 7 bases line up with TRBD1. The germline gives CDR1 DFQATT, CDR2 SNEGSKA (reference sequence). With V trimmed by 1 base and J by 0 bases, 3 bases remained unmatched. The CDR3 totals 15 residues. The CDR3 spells CSARGQGSSYNEQFF. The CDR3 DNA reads TGCAGTGCTAGAGGACAGGGCAGCTCCTACAATGAGCAGTTCTTC.

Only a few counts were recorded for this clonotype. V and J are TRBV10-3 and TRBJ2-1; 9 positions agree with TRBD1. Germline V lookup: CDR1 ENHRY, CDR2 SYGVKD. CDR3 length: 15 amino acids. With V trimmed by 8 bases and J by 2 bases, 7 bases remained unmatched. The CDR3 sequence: CAIGGQGAPYNEQFF. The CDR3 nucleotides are TGTGCCATCGGGGGACAGGGAGCTCCCTACAATGAGCAGTTCTTC.

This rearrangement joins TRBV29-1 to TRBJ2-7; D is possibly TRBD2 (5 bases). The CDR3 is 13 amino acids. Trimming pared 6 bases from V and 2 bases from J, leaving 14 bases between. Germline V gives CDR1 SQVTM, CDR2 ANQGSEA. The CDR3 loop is CSVSPGSAYEQYF. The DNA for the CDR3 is TGCAGCGTGAGTCCGGGGTCGGCCTACGAGCAGTACTTC.

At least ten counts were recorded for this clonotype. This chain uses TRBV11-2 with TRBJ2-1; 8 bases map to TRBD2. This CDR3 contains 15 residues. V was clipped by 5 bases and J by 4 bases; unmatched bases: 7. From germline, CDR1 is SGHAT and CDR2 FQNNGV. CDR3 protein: CASSQRIAGYNEQFF. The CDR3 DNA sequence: TGTGCCAGCAGCCAGCGAATAGCGGGGTACAATGAGCAGTTCTTC.

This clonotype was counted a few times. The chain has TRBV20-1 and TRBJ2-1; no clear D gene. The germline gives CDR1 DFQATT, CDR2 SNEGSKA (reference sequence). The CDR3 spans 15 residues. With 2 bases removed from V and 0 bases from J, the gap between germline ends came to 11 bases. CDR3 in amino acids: CSARSSSRSYNEQFF. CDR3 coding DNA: TGCAGTGCTAGATCGTCTTCCCGCTCCTACAATGAGCAGTTCTTC.

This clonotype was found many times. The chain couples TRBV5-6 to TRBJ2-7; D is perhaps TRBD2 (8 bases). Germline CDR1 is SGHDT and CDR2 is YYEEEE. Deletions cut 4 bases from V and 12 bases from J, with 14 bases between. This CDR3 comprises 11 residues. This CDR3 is CASSREGQLYF. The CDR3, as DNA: TGTGCCAGCAGCCGGGAGGGACAGTTGTACTTC.

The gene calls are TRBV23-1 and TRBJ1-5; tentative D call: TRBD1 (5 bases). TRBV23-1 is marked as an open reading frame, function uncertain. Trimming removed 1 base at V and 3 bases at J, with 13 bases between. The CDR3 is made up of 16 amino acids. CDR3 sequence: CASSQFPGAINQPQHF. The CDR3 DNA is TGCGCCAGCAGTCAATTTCCCGGGGCGATCAATCAGCCCCAGCATTTT.

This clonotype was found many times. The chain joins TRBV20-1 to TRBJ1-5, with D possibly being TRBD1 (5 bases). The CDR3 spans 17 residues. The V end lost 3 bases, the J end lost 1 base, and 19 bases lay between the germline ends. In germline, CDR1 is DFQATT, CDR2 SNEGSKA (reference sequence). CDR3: CSASLFTLGQSNQPQHF. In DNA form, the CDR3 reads TGCAGTGCTAGTCTCTTCACGTTGGGGCAGAGCAATCAGCCCCAGCATTTT.

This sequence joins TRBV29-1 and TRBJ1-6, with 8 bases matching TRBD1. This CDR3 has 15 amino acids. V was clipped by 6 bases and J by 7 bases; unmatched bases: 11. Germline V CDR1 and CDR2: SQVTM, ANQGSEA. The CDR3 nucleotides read TGCAGCGTCAGATCCGGGACAGGCTTAAATTCACCCCTCCACTTT. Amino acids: CSVRSGTGLNSPLHF.

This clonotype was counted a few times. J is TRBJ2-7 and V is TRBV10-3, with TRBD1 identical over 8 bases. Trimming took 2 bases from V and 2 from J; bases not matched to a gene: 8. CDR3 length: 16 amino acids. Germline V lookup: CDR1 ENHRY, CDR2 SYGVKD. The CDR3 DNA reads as TGTGCCATCAGTGAGCCAGGGGGCGACAGGGCCTACGAGCAGTACTTC. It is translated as CAISEPGGDRAYEQYF.

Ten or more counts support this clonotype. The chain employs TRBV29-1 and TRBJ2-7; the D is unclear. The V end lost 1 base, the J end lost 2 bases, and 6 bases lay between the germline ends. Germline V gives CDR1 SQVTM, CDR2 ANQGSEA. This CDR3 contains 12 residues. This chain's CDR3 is CSVEGDTYEQYF. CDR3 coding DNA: TGCAGCGTTGAAGGCGATACCTACGAGCAGTACTTC.

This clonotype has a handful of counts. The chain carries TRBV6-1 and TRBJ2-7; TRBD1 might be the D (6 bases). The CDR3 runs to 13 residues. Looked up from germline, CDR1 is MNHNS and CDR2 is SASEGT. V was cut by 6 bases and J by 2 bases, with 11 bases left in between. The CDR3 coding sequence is TGTGCCAGCAGAGACAGGCAAACCTACGAGCAGTACTTC. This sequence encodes CASRDRQTYEQYF.

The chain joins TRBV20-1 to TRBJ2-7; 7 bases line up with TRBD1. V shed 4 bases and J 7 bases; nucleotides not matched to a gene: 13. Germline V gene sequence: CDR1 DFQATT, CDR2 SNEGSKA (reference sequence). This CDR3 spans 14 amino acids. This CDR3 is CSATSAGGFMEQYF. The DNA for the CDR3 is TGCAGTGCTACTTCGGCAGGGGGTTTTATGGAGCAGTACTTC.

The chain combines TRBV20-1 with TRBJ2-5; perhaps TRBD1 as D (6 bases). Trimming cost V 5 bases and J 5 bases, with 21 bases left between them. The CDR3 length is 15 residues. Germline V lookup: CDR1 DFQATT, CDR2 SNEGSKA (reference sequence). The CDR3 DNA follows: TGCAGTGCTCCCGACCTTAGACAGGCGTCGGAGACCCAGTACTTC. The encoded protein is CSAPDLRQASETQYF.

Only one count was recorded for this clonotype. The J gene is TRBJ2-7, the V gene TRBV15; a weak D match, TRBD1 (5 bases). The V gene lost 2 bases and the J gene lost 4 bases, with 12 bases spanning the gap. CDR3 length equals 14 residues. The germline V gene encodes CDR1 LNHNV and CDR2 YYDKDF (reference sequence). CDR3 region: CATSRQGLRYEQYF. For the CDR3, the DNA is TGTGCCACCAGCAGACAGGGTCTTAGGTACGAGCAGTACTTC.

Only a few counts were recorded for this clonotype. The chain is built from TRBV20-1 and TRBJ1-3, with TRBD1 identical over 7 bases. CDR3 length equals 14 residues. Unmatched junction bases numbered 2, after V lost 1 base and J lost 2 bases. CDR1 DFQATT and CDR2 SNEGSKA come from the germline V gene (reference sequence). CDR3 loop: CSARAQGTGNTIYF. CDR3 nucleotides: TGCAGTGCTAGAGCACAGGGGACTGGAAACACCATATATTTT.

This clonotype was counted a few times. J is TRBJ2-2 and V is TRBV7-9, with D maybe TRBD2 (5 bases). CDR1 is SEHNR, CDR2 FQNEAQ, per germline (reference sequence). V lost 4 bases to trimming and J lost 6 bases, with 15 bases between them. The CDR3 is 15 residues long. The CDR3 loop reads CASSWRAGVAGELFF. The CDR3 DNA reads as TGTGCCAGCAGCTGGCGGGCAGGAGTGGCCGGGGAGCTGTTTTTT.

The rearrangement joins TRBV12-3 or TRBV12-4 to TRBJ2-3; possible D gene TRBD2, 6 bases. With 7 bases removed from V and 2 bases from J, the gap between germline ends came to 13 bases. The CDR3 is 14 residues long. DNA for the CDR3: TGTGCCAGCACGGAGGGAATTTTCACAGATACGCAGTATTTT. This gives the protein CASTEGIFTDTQYF.

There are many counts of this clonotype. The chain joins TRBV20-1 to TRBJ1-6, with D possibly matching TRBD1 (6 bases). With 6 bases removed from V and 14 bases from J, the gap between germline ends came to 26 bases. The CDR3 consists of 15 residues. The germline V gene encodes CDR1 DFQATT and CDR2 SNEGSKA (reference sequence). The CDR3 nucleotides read TGCAGTGCGGTATCGGGACATTTTTCGATTTGCTCCCTCCACTTT. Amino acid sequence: CSAVSGHFSICSLHF.

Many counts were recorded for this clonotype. The CDR3 here is CASKTGYHEQYF. In DNA form, the CDR3 reads TGTGCCAGTAAAACAGGGTACCACGAGCAGTACTTC. The rearrangement links TRBV12-3 or TRBV12-4 to TRBJ2-7; possibly TRBD1 for D (6 bases). The CDR3 is 12 amino acids. Trimming took off 9 bases at V and 5 bases at J, with 14 bases between the two ends.

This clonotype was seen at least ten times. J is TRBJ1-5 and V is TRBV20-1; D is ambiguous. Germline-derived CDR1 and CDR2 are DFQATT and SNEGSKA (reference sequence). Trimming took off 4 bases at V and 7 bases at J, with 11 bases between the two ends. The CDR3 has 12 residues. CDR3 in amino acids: CSATSNTQPQHF. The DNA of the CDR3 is TGCAGTGCTACCTCCAATACCCAGCCCCAGCATTTT.

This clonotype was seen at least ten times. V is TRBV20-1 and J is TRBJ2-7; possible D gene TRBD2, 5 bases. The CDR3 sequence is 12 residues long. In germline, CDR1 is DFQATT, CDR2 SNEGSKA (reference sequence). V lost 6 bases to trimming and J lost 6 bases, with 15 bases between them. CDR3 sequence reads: CSARMDWGEQYF. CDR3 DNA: TGCAGTGCAAGAATGGACTGGGGCGAGCAGTACTTC.

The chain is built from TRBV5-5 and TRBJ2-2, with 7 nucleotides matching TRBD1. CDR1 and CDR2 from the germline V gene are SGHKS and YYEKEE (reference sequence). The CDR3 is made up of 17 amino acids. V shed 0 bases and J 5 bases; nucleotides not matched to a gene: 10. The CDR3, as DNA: TGTGCCAGCAGCTTGGCCGTGACAGGGTTCAGGACCGGGGAGCTGTTTTTT. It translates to CASSLAVTGFRTGELFF.